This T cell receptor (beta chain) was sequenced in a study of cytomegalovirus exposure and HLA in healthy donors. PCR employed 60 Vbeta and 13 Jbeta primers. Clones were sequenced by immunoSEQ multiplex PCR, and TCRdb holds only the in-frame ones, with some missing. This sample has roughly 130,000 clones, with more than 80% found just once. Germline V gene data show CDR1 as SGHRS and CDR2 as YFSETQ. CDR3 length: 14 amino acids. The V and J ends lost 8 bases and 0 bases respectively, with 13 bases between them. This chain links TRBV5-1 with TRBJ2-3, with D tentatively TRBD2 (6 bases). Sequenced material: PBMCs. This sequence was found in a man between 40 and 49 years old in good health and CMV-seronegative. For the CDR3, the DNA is TGCGCCAGTCGCTCCGGGACTAGCACAGATACGCAGTATTTT. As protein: CASRSGTSTDTQYF.